This T cell receptor beta chain came from a study of beta chain features in type 1 diabetes. Whole-study results and caveats: It was not settled here whether HLA type affects TCRB rearrangement. Type 1 diabetes patients had moderately but significantly shorter TCRB CDR3s in all four CD4+ subsets.

As regards this clone: Its antigen is currently unknown.

Staining for CD45RO/CCR7/CD25/CD127/CD95/CD27 allowed sorting of CD4+ naive, central memory, regulatory and stem cell-like memory cells. Sorting produced populations that all topped 95% purity. Trimming stripped 3 bases from V and 2 bases from J, with 13 bases between. The CDR3 has 15 amino acids. Germline V gene lookup returns CDR1 MNHEY and CDR2 SMNVEV (reference sequence). All of the isolated RNA was reverse transcribed, so expressed TCRB transcripts were sequenced. The table came from immunoSEQ multiplex PCR; TCRdb's copy has only in-frame clones and leaves some out. The sample consists of about 270,000 clones, approximately 14% of them appearing once.

The chain couples TRBV27 to TRBJ1-1; D gene unclear. Material for sequencing was naive CD4+ T cells from blood. The clonotype originates from a man aged 25 to 40 with type 1 diabetes. This chain's CDR3 is CASSFYGRGNTEAFF. The CDR3, as DNA: TGTGCCAGCAGTTTTTATGGACGGGGAAACACTGAAGCTTTCTTT.